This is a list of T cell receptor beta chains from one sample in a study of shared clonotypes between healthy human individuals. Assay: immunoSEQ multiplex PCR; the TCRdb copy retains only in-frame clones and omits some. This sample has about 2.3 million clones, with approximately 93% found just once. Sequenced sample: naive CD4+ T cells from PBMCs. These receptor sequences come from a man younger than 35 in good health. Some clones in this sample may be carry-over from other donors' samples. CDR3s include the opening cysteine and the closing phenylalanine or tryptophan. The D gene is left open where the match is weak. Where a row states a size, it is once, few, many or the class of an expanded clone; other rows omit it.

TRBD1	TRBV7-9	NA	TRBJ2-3	TGTGCCAGCAGCTTAGGGACAGGGGGCGCAGATACGCAGTATTTT	CASSLGTGGADTQYF
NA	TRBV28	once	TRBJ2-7	TGTGCCAGCAGTCCGTACTTGGGGGTTCTCTACGAGCAGTACTTC	CASSPYLGVLYEQYF
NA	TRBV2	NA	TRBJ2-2	TGTGCCAGCAGTGATTTTAGAGGGGTCTCTCTGGCCGGGGAGCTGTTTTTT	CASSDFRGVSLAGELFF
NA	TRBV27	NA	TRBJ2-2	TGTGCCAGCAGTGCTGGGGGGTGGGGAGGACGAACCGGGGAGCTGTTTTTT	CASSAGGWGGRTGELFF
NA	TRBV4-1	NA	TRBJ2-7	TGCGCCAGCAGCCAAGTGCTGGACTCATCCTACGAGCAGTACTTC	CASSQVLDSSYEQYF
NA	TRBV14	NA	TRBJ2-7	TGTGCCAGCAGCCAAGTGGTAGGAGGGTCCTACGAGCAGTACTTC	CASSQVVGGSYEQYF
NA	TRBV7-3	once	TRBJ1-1	TGTGCCAGCAGCCCTGCCGGGGCGAACACTGAAGCTTTCTTT	CASSPAGANTEAFF
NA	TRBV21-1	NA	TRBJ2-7	TGTGCCAGCAGCACTCAACTCACCGGGACAGGGAACAACTACGAGCAGTACTTC	CASSTQLTGTGNNYEQYF
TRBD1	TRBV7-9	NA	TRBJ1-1	TGTGCCAGCAGCGATCGGACAGGGATGGAAACTGAAGCTTTCTTT	CASSDRTGMETEAFF
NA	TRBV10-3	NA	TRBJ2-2	TGTGCCATCTCTCCGGGGTCGGCCACCGGGGAGCTGTTTTTT	CAISPGSATGELFF
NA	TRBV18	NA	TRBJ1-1	TGTGCCAGCTCACCATCCGGGTCGGGCACTGAAGCTTTCTTT	CASSPSGSGTEAFF
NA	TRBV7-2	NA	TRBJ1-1	TGTGCCAGCAGGAAAGGGGGATTGGGATACTCTGAAGCTTTCTTT	CASRKGGLGYSEAFF
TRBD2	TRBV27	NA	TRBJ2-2	TGTGCCAGCAGTTTGACTAGCGGGAGCGCCGGGGAGCTGTTTTTT	CASSLTSGSAGELFF
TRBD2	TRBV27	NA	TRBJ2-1	TGTGCCAGCAGCCTACTAGCGGCGGCCTACAATGAGCAGTTCTTC	CASSLLAAAYNEQFF
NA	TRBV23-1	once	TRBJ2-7	TGCGCCAGCAGTCGGACAGCCCCTTTCTACGAGCAGTACTTC	CASSRTAPFYEQYF
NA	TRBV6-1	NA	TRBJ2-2	TGTGCCAGCAGGGGAAATGACAGGTCCGGGGAGCTGTTTTTT	CASRGNDRSGELFF
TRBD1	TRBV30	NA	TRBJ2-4	TGTGCCTGGAGTGTACGGGACAGTAAAAACATTCAGTACTTC	CAWSVRDSKNIQYF
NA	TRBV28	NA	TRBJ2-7	TGTGCCAGCAGGGGACCCTCCTACGAGCAGTACTTC	CASRGPSYEQYF
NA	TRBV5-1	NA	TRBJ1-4	TGCGCCAGCAGCTTTGGAGGAAATGAAAAACTGTTTTTT	CASSFGGNEKLFF
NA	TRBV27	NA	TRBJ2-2	TGTGCCAGCCTAGCGATGGGGGACACCGGGGAGCTGTTTTTT	CASLAMGDTGELFF
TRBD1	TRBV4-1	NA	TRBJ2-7	TGCGCCAGCAGCCCCTCGGGACAGGGGGCTTACGAGCAGTACTTC	CASSPSGQGAYEQYF
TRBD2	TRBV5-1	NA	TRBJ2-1	TGCGCCAGCAGGGCTAGCGGTCCCCCGTCGGGAGAGCAGTTCTTC	CASRASGPPSGEQFF
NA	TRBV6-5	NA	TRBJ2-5	TGTGCCAGCAGCCAACCCGGTGGCGAGACCCAGTACTTC	CASSQPGGETQYF
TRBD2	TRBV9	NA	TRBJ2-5	TGTGCCAGCAGCACAAGGACTAGCGGGAGCTTCGAGACCCAGTACTTC	CASSTRTSGSFETQYF
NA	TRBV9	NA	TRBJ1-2	TGTGCCAGCAGCGTATTACCGAATGCGGGGGCGGATGGCTACACCTTC	CASSVLPNAGADGYTF
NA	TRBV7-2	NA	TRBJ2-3	TGTGCCAGCAGCTTAGCCCCGGGACATGCAGATACGCAGTATTTT	CASSLAPGHADTQYF
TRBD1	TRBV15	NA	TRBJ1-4	TGTGCCACCAGCCGAGGGACAGCGACCAATGAAAAACTGTTTTTT	CATSRGTATNEKLFF
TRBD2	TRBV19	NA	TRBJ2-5	TGTGCCACTAGCGGAGCTTTCCAAGAGACCCAGTACTTC	CATSGAFQETQYF
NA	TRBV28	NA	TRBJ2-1	TGTGCCAGCAGGACCCCTGGCGCAAAAGACTACAATGAGCAGTTCTTC	CASRTPGAKDYNEQFF